A single sample gave rise to the 30 T cell receptor beta chains below, sequenced in a study of blood T cell repertoires in COVID-19. Using immunoSEQ multiplex PCR, the repertoire was profiled, and TCRdb retains in-frame clones only, with some absent. The table shows a few hundred thousand clones, with roughly nine tenths occurring only once. The material sequenced was PBMCs or T cells enriched from blood (not recorded which). These receptors all come from a woman in her twenties or thirties who had recovered from COVID-19.

This clone was recorded once. The V gene is TRBV28, the J gene TRBJ1-2; TRBD1 agrees at 7 bases. CDR1 is MDHEN, CDR2 SYDVKM, per germline. V trimming: 4 bases; J trimming: 6 bases; junction bases outside the gene matches: 11. The CDR3 totals 15 residues. CDR3 residues: CASSSPGGGADGYTF. For the CDR3, the DNA is TGTGCCAGCAGTTCTCCCGGAGGGGGCGCGGATGGCTACACCTTC.

This sequence joins TRBV4-1 and TRBJ2-7, with 7 bases matching TRBD1. The CDR3 has 14 residues. After removal of 2 bases from V and 6 bases from J, the junction contained 7 bases not matched to a gene. Germline V gene sequence: CDR1 MGHRA, CDR2 YSYEKL. CDR3 sequence reads: CASSQPTGVGEQYF. The CDR3 nucleotides read TGCGCCAGCAGCCAACCTACAGGGGTGGGCGAGCAGTACTTC.

This chain connects TRBV7-9 to TRBJ2-7, with 11 bases aligning to TRBD1. From germline, CDR1 is SEHNR and CDR2 FQNEAQ (reference sequence). J was trimmed by 5 bases and V by 8 bases; bases with no gene match: 5. The CDR3 totals 13 residues. CDR3 protein: CASGQGAMNEQYF. In DNA, the CDR3 is TGTGCCAGCGGACAGGGGGCAATGAACGAGCAGTACTTC. The full variable domain, completed using reference TRBV7-9 and TRBJ2-7, is DTGVSQNPRHKITKRGQNVTFRCDPISEHNRLYWYRQTLGQGPEFLTYFQNEAQLEKSRLLSDRFSAERPKGSFSTLEIQRTEQGDSAMYLCASGQGAMNEQYFGPGTRLTVT.

The CDR3 bases are TGTGCCAGCAGCCGCGGGGCTAGCGGCCTGCATACGCAGTATTTT. Translating gives CASSRGASGLHTQYF. J is TRBJ2-3 and V is TRBV3-1 (or the pseudogene TRBV3-2), with 7 nucleotides matching TRBD2. Germline trimming cut 4 bases from V and 7 bases from J; bases unmatched to any gene: 11. The CDR3 extends over 15 amino acids. CDR1 LGHDT and CDR2 YNNKEL come from the germline V gene (reference sequence).

V gene TRBV19 combines with J gene TRBJ1-5; the match to TRBD1 covers 10 bases. The V gene's germline CDR1 is LNHDA and CDR2 SQIVND (reference sequence). V gave up 2 bases and J gave up 4 bases; unmatched junction bases: 5. This CDR3 spans 16 amino acids. CDR3 DNA sequence: TGTGCCAGTAGTATAACGACAGGGGGCCTTAATCAGCCCCAGCATTTT. Its translation: CASSITTGGLNQPQHF.

In this sample, this clone turned up a few times. This sequence joins TRBV11-1 and TRBJ2-5; possible D gene TRBD1, 6 bases. Trimming removed 5 bases from V and 7 bases from J, with 14 bases in between. Germline V gives CDR1 SGHAT, CDR2 FQDESV (reference sequence). The CDR3 runs 13 residues. This chain's CDR3 is CASSQNRDRTQYF. The CDR3 region has the DNA TGTGCCAGCAGCCAAAACAGGGATCGGACCCAGTACTTC.

The chain uses TRBV10-1 and TRBJ2-1, with D perhaps TRBD1 (6 bases). This CDR3 comprises 15 residues. CDR1 is WNHNN, CDR2 SYGVQD, per germline (reference sequence). V lost 4 bases and J 6 bases, leaving 16 bases between the germline ends. CDR3 sequence (DNA): TGCGCCAGCAGTGTGTCCAGGGGCGCACCCAATGAGCAGTTCTTC. Its translation is CASSVSRGAPNEQFF.

This chain connects TRBV30 to TRBJ2-3; TRBD2 matches at 11 bases. The CDR3 runs 14 residues. The J segment lost 1 base and the V segment lost 3 bases, leaving 0 bases of the junction unmatched. CDR1 and CDR2 (germline): GTSNPN, SVGIG (reference sequence). This CDR3 is CAWRLAGGTDTQYF. The CDR3 DNA is TGTGCCTGGAGACTAGCGGGGGGCACAGATACGCAGTATTTT.

This clone has a handful of counts. This CDR3 is also generated by other DNA sequences in the sample. The CDR3 reads CASSLGGGTYEQYF. DNA of the CDR3: TGTGCCAGCAGTTTAGGCGGGGGGACCTACGAGCAGTACTTC. This chain links TRBV27 with TRBJ2-7; 8 positions match TRBD2. The CDR3 runs to 14 residues. Germline V lookup: CDR1 MNHEY, CDR2 SMNVEV (reference sequence). With 2 bases clipped from V and 2 bases from J, the junction kept 2 bases outside the gene matches.

This clone was counted a few times. This chain joins TRBV19 and TRBJ2-3; TRBD1 aligns across 7 bases. The germline V gene encodes CDR1 LNHDA and CDR2 SQIVND (reference sequence). Losses at the gene ends were 7 bases for V and 5 bases for J; bases not matched to a gene: 12. The CDR3 is 15 residues long. The CDR3 sequence is CASNPQGSVGDTQYF. The CDR3 DNA follows: TGTGCCAGTAACCCACAGGGGTCTGTTGGAGATACGCAGTATTTT.

This CDR3 reads CASTLGASGSSYNEQFF. The DNA of the CDR3 is TGTGCCAGTACCCTGGGGGCTAGCGGAAGCTCCTACAATGAGCAGTTCTTC. J is TRBJ2-1 and V is TRBV19; D perhaps matches TRBD2 (7 bases). Germline V gene lookup returns CDR1 LNHDA and CDR2 SQIVND (reference sequence). Trimming cost V 7 bases and J 0 bases, with 19 bases left between them. The CDR3 has 17 amino acids.

In DNA, the CDR3 is TGCAGCGTTGGCCTGGGGACAGGGGAGGTTGGGACCCAGTACTTC. Amino acid sequence: CSVGLGTGEVGTQYF. The rearrangement joins TRBV29-1 to TRBJ2-5; TRBD1 aligns across 10 bases. The junction had 12 bases not matched to a gene; V was cut back by 4 bases and J by 7 bases. The germline gives CDR1 SQVTM, CDR2 ANQGSEA. The CDR3 is 15 amino acids.

The chain combines TRBV11-2 with TRBJ2-7, with D possibly matching TRBD1 (5 bases). Germline CDR1 SGHAT, CDR2 FQNNGV. CDR3 length: 13 amino acids. Trimming removed 5 bases at V and 3 bases at J, with 11 bases between. CDR3 in amino acids: CASSTTGFYEQYF. As DNA, the CDR3 is TGTGCCAGCAGCACAACAGGATTCTACGAGCAGTACTTC.

This clone was recorded once. The chain has TRBV28 and TRBJ1-6; no clear D. Trimming pared 6 bases from V and 7 bases from J, leaving 16 bases between. This CDR3 contains 15 residues. Germline CDR1 MDHEN, CDR2 SYDVKM. In DNA form, the CDR3 reads TGTGCCAGCAGGCACAATGGGCAGAGAAATTCACCCCTCCACTTT. This encodes CASRHNGQRNSPLHF.

The V gene is TRBV6-5, the J gene TRBJ1-1; TRBD1 aligns across 11 bases. The CDR3 length is 14 residues. Per the germline V gene, CDR1 is MNHEY and CDR2 is SVGAGI. V dropped 8 bases and J dropped 6; count of bases not matched to a gene: 8. CDR3 amino acids: CASFRDRGIAEAFF. CDR3 sequence (DNA): TGTGCCAGCTTCCGGGACAGGGGGATAGCTGAAGCTTTCTTT.

J is TRBJ2-1 and V is TRBV29-1, with 7 positions matching TRBD1. This CDR3 has 12 amino acids. J gave up 6 bases and V 7 bases, and 6 bases lay outside the gene matches. CDR1 is SQVTM and CDR2 is ANQGSEA in the germline V gene. CDR3 sequence (DNA): TGCAGCGCCTATCAGGGGGTCAATGAGCAGTTCTTC. Translated: CSAYQGVNEQFF.

This clone has only a few counts. CDR3: CASSQGTRRGYTF. CDR3 nucleotide sequence: TGCGCCAGCAGCCAAGGGACACGCCGCGGCTACACCTTC. The rearrangement links TRBV4-1 to TRBJ1-2; a weak D match, TRBD1 (5 bases). The V gene lost 1 base and the J gene lost 8 bases, with 11 bases spanning the gap. CDR1 MGHRA and CDR2 YSYEKL come from the germline V gene. The CDR3 has 13 residues.

The chain links TRBV28 to TRBJ2-7; 9 nucleotides agree with TRBD2. J lost 2 bases, V lost 3 bases, and 5 bases had no gene match. Looked up from germline, CDR1 is MDHEN and CDR2 is SYDVKM. This CDR3 contains 15 residues. The CDR3 here is CASSLSLAGTYEQYF. In DNA form, the CDR3 reads TGTGCCAGCAGTTTGAGTCTAGCGGGGACCTACGAGCAGTACTTC.

Here the CDR3 DNA reads TGTGCCAGCAGCGTAGGAGTGGCGGACAGGGGGGAGACCCAGTACTTC. This sequence encodes CASSVGVADRGETQYF. V is TRBV9 and J is TRBJ2-5; TRBD1 matches at 10 bases. Germline V CDR1 and CDR2: SGDLS, YYNGEE. With 0 bases clipped from V and 5 bases from J, the junction kept 7 bases outside the gene matches. CDR3 length: 16 amino acids.

This clone was picked up a small number of times. This sequence joins TRBV4-2 and TRBJ2-3; D may be TRBD1 (6 bases). Germline CDR1 is LGHNA and CDR2 is YNFKEQ. The CDR3 is 16 residues long. The ends were cut back, 4 bases at V and 4 bases at J, with 18 bases in the middle. Here the CDR3 DNA reads TGTGCCAGCAGCCGAGATGCAACCGAGGGGGCAGATACGCAGTATTTT. Translating gives CASSRDATEGADTQYF.

The gene calls are TRBV28 and TRBJ1-1, with D possibly TRBD1 on 5 matching bases. The length of the CDR3 is 14 residues. Germline-derived CDR1 and CDR2 are MDHEN and SYDVKM. Trimming took 5 bases from V and 5 from J, leaving 15 bases between them. In nucleotides, the CDR3 is TGTGCCAGCAGTGGAGAGCAGGGATTGACTGAAGCTTTCTTT. Translated, it gives CASSGEQGLTEAFF. The whole variable domain, filled in from reference TRBV28 and TRBJ1-1, reads DVKVTQSSRYLVKRTGEKVFLECVQDMDHENMFWYRQDPGLGLRLIYFSYDVKMKEKGDIPEGYSVSREKKERFSLILESASTNQTSMYLCASSGEQGLTEAFFGQGTRLTVV.

The J gene is TRBJ2-2, the V gene TRBV11-3, with a possible D match to TRBD2 (6 bases). The germline V and J ends were trimmed by 1 base and 6 bases, with 12 bases remaining between them. The CDR3 totals 15 residues. Germline V CDR1 and CDR2: SGHNT, YENEEA. Written as DNA, the CDR3 is TGTGCCAGCAGCTTAGGTATCGGGGGACCCGGGGAGCTGTTTTTT. Translating it yields CASSLGIGGPGELFF.

The V gene is TRBV10-1, the J gene TRBJ2-1; 7 bases align to TRBD1. V dropped 4 bases and J dropped 3; count of bases not matched to a gene: 6. Looked up from germline, CDR1 is WNHNN and CDR2 is SYGVQD (reference sequence). The CDR3 consists of 15 residues. The CDR3 loop reads CASSVEGAGYNEQFF. The CDR3 DNA reads as TGCGCCAGCAGTGTAGAGGGGGCAGGCTACAATGAGCAGTTCTTC.

This clone was found a few times. The rearrangement uses TRBV30 and TRBJ1-5, with 7 bases matching TRBD1. CDR1 GTSNPN and CDR2 SVGIG come from the germline V gene (reference sequence). The CDR3 spans 15 residues. The ends lost 3 bases at V and 6 bases at J; junction bases unmatched: 11. DNA for the CDR3: TGTGCCTGGAGGGGGATAGGAACAGGGGCTCAGCCCCAGCATTTT. The encoded protein is CAWRGIGTGAQPQHF. The full variable domain, in which reference TRBV30 and TRBJ1-5 provide the parts outside the CDR3, is SQTIHQWPATLVQPVGSPLSLECTVEGTSNPNLYWYRQAAGRGLQLLFYSVGIGQISSEVPQNLSASRPQDRQFILSSKKLLLSDSGFYLCAWRGIGTGAQPQHFGDGTRLSIL.

The J gene is TRBJ2-1, the V gene TRBV27; 10 bases are a match to TRBD1. This CDR3 contains 16 residues. Trimming cost V 5 bases and J 5 bases; bases outside gene matches: 9. Germline loops: CDR1 MNHEY, CDR2 SMNVEV (reference sequence). The CDR3 protein is CASSGRDRGINNEQFF. The CDR3 DNA sequence: TGTGCCAGCAGTGGACGGGACAGGGGTATAAACAATGAGCAGTTCTTC.

The genes are TRBV28 and TRBJ1-2, with 7 nucleotides matching TRBD1. Germline trimming cut 5 bases from V and 3 bases from J; bases unmatched to any gene: 6. Germline V lookup: CDR1 MDHEN, CDR2 SYDVKM. This CDR3 comprises 14 residues. The chain's CDR3 is CASSVEDRHYGYTF. Written as DNA, the CDR3 is TGTGCCAGCAGTGTAGAGGACAGGCACTATGGCTACACCTTC.

The chain couples TRBV5-6 to TRBJ2-5; tentatively, D is TRBD1 (5 bases). Germline CDR1 and CDR2: SGHDT and YYEEEE. The V end was cut by 1 base, the J end by 3 bases, with 10 bases between. This CDR3 is 14 amino acids long. CDR3 loop: CASSLPGREETQYF. CDR3 in DNA: TGTGCCAGCAGCTTGCCAGGGCGTGAAGAGACCCAGTACTTC.

This chain uses TRBV21-1 with TRBJ1-2. TRBV21-1 is a listed pseudogene. This CDR3 spans 17 amino acids. CDR3 DNA: TGTGCCAGCAGCAAAGTTTTAAGGACAAGCGGGAGCTATGGCTACACCTTC. As protein: CASSKVLRTSGSYGYTF.

This clone was picked up one time. J is TRBJ1-6 and V is TRBV3-1 (or the pseudogene TRBV3-2); D not resolved. There are 14 residues in the CDR3. Trimming took 1 base from V and 7 from J, leaving 8 bases between them. Germline assignment: CDR1 LGHDT and CDR2 YNNKEL (reference sequence). The CDR3 region is CASSQGQTNSPLHF. The CDR3 DNA is TGTGCCAGCAGCCAAGGACAAACCAATTCACCCCTCCACTTT.

The rearrangement links TRBV29-1 to TRBJ2-7; 16 bases align to TRBD2. In germline, CDR1 is SQVTM, CDR2 ANQGSEA. With 5 bases clipped from V and 2 bases from J, the junction kept 6 bases outside the gene matches. This CDR3 is 16 amino acids long. CDR3 sequence (DNA): TGCAGCGTTCGCGGGACTAGCGGGGGGGCCACCTACGAGCAGTACTTC. Its translation is CSVRGTSGGATYEQYF.